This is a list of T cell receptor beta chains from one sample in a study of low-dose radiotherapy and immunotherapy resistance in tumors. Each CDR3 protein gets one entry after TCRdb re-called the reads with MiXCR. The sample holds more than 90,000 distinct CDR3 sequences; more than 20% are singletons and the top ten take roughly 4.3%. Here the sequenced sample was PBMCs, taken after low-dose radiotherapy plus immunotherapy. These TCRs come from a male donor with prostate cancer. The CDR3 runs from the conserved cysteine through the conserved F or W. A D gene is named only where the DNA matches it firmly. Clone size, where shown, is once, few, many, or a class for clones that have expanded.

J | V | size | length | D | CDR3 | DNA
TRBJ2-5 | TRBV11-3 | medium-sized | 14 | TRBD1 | CASSRRQGAETQYF | TGTGCCAGCAGCAGAAGACAGGGGGCCGAGACCCAGTACTTC
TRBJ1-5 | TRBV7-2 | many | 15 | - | CASSLAPDSNQPQHF | TGTGCCAGCAGCTTAGCACCGGACAGCAATCAGCCCCAGCATTTT
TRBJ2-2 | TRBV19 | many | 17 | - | CASSRGWRGSNTGELFF | TGTGCCAGTAGTCGGGGTTGGAGGGGCTCCAACACCGGGGAGCTGTTTTTT
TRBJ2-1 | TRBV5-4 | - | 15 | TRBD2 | CASSLASGGGGEQFF | TGTGCCAGCAGCTTGGCTAGCGGGGGGGGGGGTGAGCAGTTCTTC
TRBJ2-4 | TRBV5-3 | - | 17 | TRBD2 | CASSWTSGGIAKNIQYF | TGTGCCAGCAGTTGGACTAGCGGGGGGATAGCCAAAAACATTCAGTACTTC
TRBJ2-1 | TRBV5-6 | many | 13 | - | CASSFDTDNEQFF | TGTGCCAGCAGCTTCGACACTGACAATGAGCAGTTCTTC
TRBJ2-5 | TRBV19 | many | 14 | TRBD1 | CASSLPDRKETQYF | TGTGCCAGTAGTCTCCCGGACAGGAAAGAGACCCAGTACTTC
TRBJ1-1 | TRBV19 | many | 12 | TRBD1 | CASRGQGLEAFF | TGTGCCAGCCGCGGACAGGGGCTTGAAGCTTTCTTT
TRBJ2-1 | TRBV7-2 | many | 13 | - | CASSSGPGPEQFF | TGTGCCAGCAGCTCCGGGCCGGGGCCCGAGCAGTTCTTC
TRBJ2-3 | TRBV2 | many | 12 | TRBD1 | CASDRVVDTQYF | TGTGCCAGCGACAGGGTGGTAGATACGCAGTATTTT
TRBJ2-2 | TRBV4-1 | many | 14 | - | CASSPKSRTGELFF | TGCGCCAGCAGCCCCAAATCGAGAACCGGGGAGCTGTTTTTT
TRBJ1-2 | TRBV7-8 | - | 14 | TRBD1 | CASTHRGGEGGYTF | TGTGCCAGCACCCACAGGGGGGGAGAGGGCGGCTACACCTTC
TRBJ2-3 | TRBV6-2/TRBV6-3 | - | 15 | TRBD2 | CASSYGEGSTDTQYF | TGTGCCAGCAGTTACGGGGAGGGAAGCACAGATACGCAGTATTTT
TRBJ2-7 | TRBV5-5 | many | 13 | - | CASSLTVTYEQYF | TGTGCCAGCAGCTTGACAGTGACCTACGAGCAGTACTTC
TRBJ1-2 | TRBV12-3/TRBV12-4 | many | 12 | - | CASSNTNYGYTF | TGTGCCAGCAGTAACACCAACTATGGCTACACCTTC
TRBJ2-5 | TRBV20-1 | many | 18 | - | CSASGPEGLGTPGETQYF | TGCAGTGCTAGTGGCCCTGAGGGGTTAGGGACCCCGGGGGAGACCCAGTACTTC
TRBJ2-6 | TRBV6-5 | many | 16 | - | CASSYSGNSGANVLTF | TGTGCCAGCAGTTACTCGGGAAACTCTGGGGCCAACGTCCTGACTTTC
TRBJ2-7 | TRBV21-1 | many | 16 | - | CATKIFPGLEFHEQYF | TGTGCCACCAAAATTTTCCCGGGACTAGAGTTTCACGAGCAGTACTTC
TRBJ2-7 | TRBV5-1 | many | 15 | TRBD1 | CASSPSDRASDEQYF | TGCGCCAGCAGCCCATCGGACAGGGCATCGGACGAGCAGTACTTC
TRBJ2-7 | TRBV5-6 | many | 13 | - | CASSLDPSYEQYF | TGTGCCAGCAGCTTGGATCCCAGCTACGAGCAGTACTTC
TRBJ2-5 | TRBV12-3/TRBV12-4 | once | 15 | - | CASSPSLTGRETQYF | TGTGCCAGCAGTCCAAGCCTGACAGGGAGGGAGACCCAGTACTTC
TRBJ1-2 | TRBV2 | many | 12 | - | CASSELANGYTF | TGTGCCAGCAGTGAGCTTGCGAACGGCTACACCTTC
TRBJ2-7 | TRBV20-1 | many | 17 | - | CSAKQPPPTRGAYEQYF | TGCAGTGCCAAACAACCCCCCCCGACCCGAGGCGCCTACGAGCAGTACTTC
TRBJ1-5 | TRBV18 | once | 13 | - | CASSLDSHQPQHF | TGTGCCAGCTCACTAGACAGCCATCAGCCCCAGCATTTT
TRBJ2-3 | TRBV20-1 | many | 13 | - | CSAVGPSTDTQYF | TGCAGTGCGGTGGGTCCAAGCACAGATACGCAGTATTTT
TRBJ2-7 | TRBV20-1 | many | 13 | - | CSARGANDYEQYF | TGCAGTGCTAGGGGGGCCAATGACTACGAGCAGTACTTC
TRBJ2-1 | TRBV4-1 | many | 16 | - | CASSQDTGGPYNEQFF | TGCGCCAGCAGCCAAGACACGGGGGGCCCCTACAATGAGCAGTTCTTC
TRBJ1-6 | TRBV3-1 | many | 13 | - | CASSENRYSPLHF | TGTGCCAGCAGCGAAAACAGGTATTCACCCCTCCACTTT
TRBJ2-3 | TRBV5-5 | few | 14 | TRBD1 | CASSLGQGSDTQYF | TGTGCCAGCAGCTTGGGACAGGGGTCAGATACGCAGTATTTT
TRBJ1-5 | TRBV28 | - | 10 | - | CASSRAAQHF | TGTGCCAGCAGCCGGGCGGCCCAGCATTTT
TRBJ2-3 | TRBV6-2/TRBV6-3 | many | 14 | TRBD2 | CASRPRGDGDTQYF | TGTGCCAGCAGGCCCCGGGGGGACGGCGATACGCAGTATTTT
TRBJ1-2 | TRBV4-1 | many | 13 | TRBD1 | CASSQDSRGTYTF | TGCGCCAGCAGCCAAGATAGCAGGGGGACCTACACCTTC
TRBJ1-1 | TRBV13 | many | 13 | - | CASDGGSAQKAFF | TGTGCCAGCGATGGAGGGTCGGCACAGAAAGCTTTCTTT
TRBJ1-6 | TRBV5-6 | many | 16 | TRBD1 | CASSHIDDRGNSPLHF | TGTGCCAGCAGTCATATAGACGACAGGGGAAATTCACCCCTCCACTTT
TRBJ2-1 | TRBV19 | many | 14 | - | CASSIGLRYNEQFF | TGTGCCAGTAGTATCGGTTTGCGATACAATGAGCAGTTCTTC
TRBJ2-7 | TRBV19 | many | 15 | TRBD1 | CASSIDGQGFYEQYF | TGTGCCAGTAGTATAGATGGACAGGGCTTCTACGAGCAGTACTTC
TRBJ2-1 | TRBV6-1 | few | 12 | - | CASMGVSDEQFF | TGTGCCAGCATGGGGGTGAGCGATGAGCAGTTCTTC
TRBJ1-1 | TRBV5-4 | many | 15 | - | CASSHPDRMNTEAFF | TGTGCCAGCAGCCACCCAGACAGAATGAACACTGAAGCTTTCTTT
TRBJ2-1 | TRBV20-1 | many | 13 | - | CSASEGAYNEQFF | TGCAGTGCTAGCGAGGGCGCCTACAATGAGCAGTTCTTC
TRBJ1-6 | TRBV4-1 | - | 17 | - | CASSQNPQSIHNSPLHF | TGCGCCAGCAGCCAAAATCCCCAAAGCATCCACAATTCACCCCTCCACTTT
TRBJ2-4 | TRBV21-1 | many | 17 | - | CASSNPSRGTAKNIQYF | TGTGCCAGCAGCAATCCAAGCAGGGGGACTGCCAAAAACATTCAGTACTTC
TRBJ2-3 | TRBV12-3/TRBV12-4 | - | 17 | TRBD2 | CASSPNSGGGSTDTQYF | TGTGCCAGCAGTCCTAATAGCGGGGGGGGTAGCACAGATACGCAGTATTTT
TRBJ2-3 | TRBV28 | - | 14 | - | CASSLPAGTDTQYF | TGTGCCAGCTCCCTGCCTGCTGGCACAGATACGCAGTATTTT
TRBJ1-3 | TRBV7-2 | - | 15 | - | CASTLGTRSGNTIYF | TGTGCCAGCACCCTGGGGACCCGATCTGGAAACACCATATATTTT
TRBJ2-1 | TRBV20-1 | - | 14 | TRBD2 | CSAGAAGDYNEQFF | TGCAGTGCTGGAGCGGCGGGGGATTACAATGAGCAGTTCTTC
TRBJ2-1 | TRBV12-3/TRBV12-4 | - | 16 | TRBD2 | CASSLVAGGYDNEQFF | TGTGCCAGCAGTTTAGTAGCGGGGGGGTACGACAATGAGCAGTTCTTC
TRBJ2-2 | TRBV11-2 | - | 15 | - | CASSLASLETGELFF | TGTGCCAGCAGCTTAGCGTCTCTAGAAACCGGGGAGCTGTTTTTT
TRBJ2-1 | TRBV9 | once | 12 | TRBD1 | CASSATGDEQFF | TGTGCCAGCAGCGCGACAGGGGATGAGCAGTTCTTC
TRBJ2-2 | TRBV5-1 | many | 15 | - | CASSSSGRSIGELFF | TGCGCCAGCAGCTCCTCAGGGCGGAGTATCGGGGAGCTGTTTTTT
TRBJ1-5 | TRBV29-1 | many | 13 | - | CSVGGGSGQPQHF | TGCAGCGTTGGCGGCGGGTCCGGACAGCCCCAGCATTTT
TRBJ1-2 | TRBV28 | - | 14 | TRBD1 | CASSPGQKRYGYTF | TGTGCCAGCAGTCCGGGACAGAAACGGTATGGCTACACCTTC
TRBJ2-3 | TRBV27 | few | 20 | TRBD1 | CASSLLTGAISLPYTDTQYF | TGTGCCAGCAGTTTACTAACAGGGGCGATATCCCTCCCCTACACAGATACGCAGTATTTT
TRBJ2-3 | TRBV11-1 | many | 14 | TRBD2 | CASSHSGRADTQYF | TGTGCCAGCAGCCATAGCGGGCGAGCGGATACGCAGTATTTT